The rows below give T cell receptor beta chains drawn from one sample of a study of human T cells and chemical hapten exposure. Via MiXCR, TCRdb re-called the RACE reads, giving one row per CDR3 protein. The table records some 88,000 distinct CDR3 sequences, roughly 11% of them present only once. Sample: whole blood, taken in connection with sensitization to the hapten diphenylcyclopropenone (DPC). Receptors originate from a man aged 35 to 55 with alopecia areata. Some clones in this sample may be carry-over from other donors' samples. Each CDR3 is given with its conserved first and last residue. A D gene is named only where the DNA matches it firmly. The size entry is marked missing in some rows and otherwise reads once, few, many or a size class.

v_gene	j_gene	d_gene	abundance	CDR3aa	CDR3nt
TRBV3-1	TRBJ2-7	TRBD1	many	CASSQGPGQGHEQYF	TGTGCCAGCAGCCAAGGGCCCGGACAGGGCCACGAGCAGTACTTC
TRBV6-2/TRBV6-3	TRBJ1-1	.	.	CASSYNGDMNTEAFF	TGTGCCAGCAGTTACAACGGGGATATGAACACTGAAGCTTTCTTT
TRBV20-1	TRBJ1-5	.	many	CSARDRGRGRSQPQHF	TGCAGTGCTAGAGATAGAGGCAGGGGTAGAAGTCAGCCCCAGCATTTT
TRBV12-3/TRBV12-4	TRBJ1-4	TRBD1	few	CASSSLTTGSEKLFF	TGTGCCAGCAGTTCTCTAACGACAGGGAGTGAAAAACTGTTTTTT
TRBV28	TRBJ2-7	TRBD1	.	CASSPGQSYEQYF	TGTGCCAGCAGTCCGGGACAGTCCTACGAGCAGTACTTC
TRBV7-2	TRBJ1-4	.	many	CASSLAGKEKLFF	TGTGCCAGCAGCTTAGCGGGGAAGGAAAAACTGTTTTTT
TRBV19	TRBJ2-3	.	.	CASTLKTRTDTQYF	TGTGCCAGTACCCTGAAGACTAGGACAGATACGCAGTATTTT
TRBV7-9	TRBJ1-4	TRBD1	many	CASSLDRGTNEKLFF	TGTGCCAGCAGCTTAGACAGGGGGACAAATGAAAAACTGTTTTTT
TRBV20-1	TRBJ1-3	.	few	CSARGGRPSSGNTIYF	TGCAGTGCTAGAGGGGGCAGGCCCAGCTCTGGAAACACCATATATTTT
TRBV7-2	TRBJ1-4	.	many	CASSFTGRTNEKLFF	TGTGCCAGCAGCTTCACAGGGAGGACTAATGAAAAACTGTTTTTT
TRBV5-1	TRBJ2-7	TRBD2	few	CASSLITGGDQYF	TGCGCCAGCAGCTTGATCACGGGGGGGGACCAGTACTTC
TRBV21-1	TRBJ1-3	.	few	CASSKRDRSSSGNTIYF	TGTGCCAGCAGCAAGCGGGACAGGTCGAGCTCTGGAAACACCATATATTTT
TRBV3-1	TRBJ2-2	.	.	CASSQSGGPNTGELFF	TGTGCCAGCAGCCAGTCCGGGGGGCCGAACACCGGGGAGCTGTTTTTT
TRBV10-3	TRBJ2-3	.	.	CAISEGVTDTQYF	TGTGCCATCAGTGAGGGTGTCACAGATACGCAGTATTTT
TRBV4-1	TRBJ2-6	.	many	CASSQVSADSGANVLTF	TGCGCCAGCAGCCAAGTTTCGGCAGACTCTGGGGCCAACGTCCTGACTTTC
TRBV20-1	TRBJ1-5	.	.	CSASGANQPQHF	TGCAGTGCTTCCGGGGCTAATCAGCCCCAGCATTTT
TRBV5-4	TRBJ1-1	TRBD1	few	CASSMGTGPPLNTEAFF	TGTGCCAGCAGCATGGGGACAGGGCCCCCTTTGAACACTGAAGCTTTCTTT
TRBV12-3/TRBV12-4	TRBJ1-6	.	many	CASRASGSYNSPLHF	TGTGCCAGCAGGGCCTCAGGGTCCTATAATTCACCCCTCCACTTT
TRBV25-1	TRBJ1-6	.	.	CASSGGTSRAYNSPLHF	TGTGCCAGCAGTGGCGGGACATCAAGAGCCTATAATTCACCCCTCCACTTT
TRBV4-2	TRBJ2-7	TRBD1	.	CASSFGQGVYEQYF	TGTGCCAGCAGCTTCGGACAGGGAGTCTACGAGCAGTACTTC
TRBV11-2	TRBJ2-7	.	.	CASSLWDGVRDEQYF	TGTGCCAGCAGCTTATGGGACGGGGTAAGGGACGAGCAGTACTTC
TRBV29-1	TRBJ1-5	.	.	CSVILDSYNQPQHF	TGCAGCGTTATACTTGACAGTTACAATCAGCCCCAGCATTTT
TRBV5-6	TRBJ1-5	.	many	CASSLQFNQPQHF	TGTGCCAGCAGCTTACAGTTCAATCAGCCCCAGCATTTT
TRBV2	TRBJ2-4	.	.	CASSIGAKNIQYF	TGTGCCAGCAGCATTGGAGCCAAAAACATTCAGTACTTC